This T cell receptor beta chain was sequenced for a study of blood T cell repertoires in COVID-19 (dated by TCRdb to the early 2020s). About the full investigation: Samples from collaborators originated in the United States, Italy and Spain and spanned both the acute and convalescent phases of COVID-19. The material from the prospective study consisted of cDNA or gDNA derived from T cells, B-cell-depleted T cells, or PBMCs. Deeply sampled blood TCRbeta repertoires from subjects exposed to, actively infected with, or recovered from COVID-19 were included in the dataset. The repertoires were released in a freely available public database intended as a resource for research on the immune response to SARS-CoV-2. The samples were drawn from the first 160 participants of the ongoing ImmuneRACE study and from under 1,500 subjects provided by 6 global collaborators. The sample metadata nearly always contained a de-identified subject ID, COVID-19 status, age in years and sex. Where available, HLA class I and class II types were obtained from metadata supplied by the sample provider rather than from assay-based typing. The full study reports these points: How much clinical and demographic metadata was included differed by source and by participant, and the metadata was provided uncurated.

TCRbeta CDR3 regions were amplified from genomic DNA by means of the immunoSEQ Assay, a bias-controlled multiplex PCR. In the authors' own workflow: The number of nucleated cells in each sample was estimated by amplification of reference gene primers within the assay. To quantify the absolute abundance of each unique TCRbeta CDR3 rearrangement, sequence reads were collapsed and filtered. For each sample, productive Simpson clonality was calculated as the square root of Simpson's diversity index across productive rearrangements. Sourced from immuneACCESS, this table was stored by TCRdb with only in-frame sequences that have V and J called. A share of the clones is absent; for the studies checked, an unresolved V gene accounts for under half, and the remainder has no known explanation. Clone size and V and J calls were adopted from that table, with D and trimming inferred from the DNA. The sample table contains about 81,000 clones; only one count was recorded for 70% to 90% of them. The top ten clonotypes cover around 12% of the sample.

Collaborating institutions collected whole blood in K2EDTA tubes following their own protocols. For TCRbeta analysis, collaborators shipped samples as frozen whole blood, isolated PBMCs, or DNA extracted from either of those sample types. Concerning this clone: Its antigen is still unknown. It has no much larger one-base neighbor in the sample; base qualities were not kept.

According to the germline V gene, CDR1 reads SNHLY and CDR2 reads FYNNEI. From the cysteine through the phenylalanine, the CDR3 covers 12 amino acids. Solely the CDR3 DNA is kept, with 36 bases framed from the first base. The germline ends are 11 bases apart after V is trimmed by 7 bases and J by 5 bases. Sequenced material: peripheral blood. The sequence was obtained from a man aged 65-85 years with active or convalescent COVID-19. The chain couples TRBV2 to TRBJ1-2; D gene: possibly TRBD1, on 6 matching bases. This receptor has the CDR3 CASIQGQYGYTF. The nucleotide sequence is given as TGTGCCAGCATACAGGGCCAATATGGCTACACCTTC.